Sequencing of this T cell receptor (beta chain) was carried out in a study of blood T cell repertoires in COVID-19. Across the whole study: There were acute and convalescent COVID-19 samples, and they came from the United States, Italy and Spain. T cells, B-cell-depleted T cells, or PBMCs supplied cDNA or gDNA.

Trimming took 0 bases from V and 0 from J, leaving 8 bases between them. This CDR3 contains 16 residues. Germline CDR1 reads MNHEY; CDR2 reads SVGAGI. In the original processing: Amplification of reference gene primers was used by the study to estimate nucleated cell counts. Clones were read by immunoSEQ multiplex PCR, and TCRdb kept only the in-frame ones, dropping some. V and J calls and clone size are those listed in that table; D and trimming were worked out from the DNA. The sample has about 130,000 clones, 79% seen once. The TCR sequence derives from a man in his forties or fifties with active or convalescent COVID-19. The sequenced sample consisted of peripheral blood. V usage is TRBV6-5 and J usage is TRBJ2-2, with D possibly being TRBD2 (5 bases). The CDR3 spells CASSYSGSANTGELFF. CDR3 coding DNA: TGTGCCAGCAGTTACTCGGGTAGCGCGAACACCGGGGAGCTGTTTTTT.